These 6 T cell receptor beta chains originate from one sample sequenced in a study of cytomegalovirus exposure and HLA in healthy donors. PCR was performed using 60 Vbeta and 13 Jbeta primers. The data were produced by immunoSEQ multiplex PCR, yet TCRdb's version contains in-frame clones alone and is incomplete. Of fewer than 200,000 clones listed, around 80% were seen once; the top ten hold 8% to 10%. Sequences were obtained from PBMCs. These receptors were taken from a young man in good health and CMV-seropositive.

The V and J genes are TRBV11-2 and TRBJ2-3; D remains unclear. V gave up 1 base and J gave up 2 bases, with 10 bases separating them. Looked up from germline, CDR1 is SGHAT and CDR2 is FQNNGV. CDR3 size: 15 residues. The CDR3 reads CASSLGRTYTDTQYF. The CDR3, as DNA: TGTGCCAGCAGCTTAGGGAGAACCTACACAGATACGCAGTATTTT. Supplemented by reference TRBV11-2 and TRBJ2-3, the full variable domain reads EAGVAQSPRYKIIEKRQSVAFWCNPISGHATLYWYQQILGQGPKLLIQFQNNGVVDDSQLPKDRFSAERLKGVDSTLKIQPAKLEDSAVYLCASSLGRTYTDTQYFGPGTRLTVL.

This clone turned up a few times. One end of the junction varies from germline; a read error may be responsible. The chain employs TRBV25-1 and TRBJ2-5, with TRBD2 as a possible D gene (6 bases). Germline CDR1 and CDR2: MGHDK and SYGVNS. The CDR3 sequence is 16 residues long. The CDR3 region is CASIGSLGRDHETQYF. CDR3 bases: TGTGCCAGCATCGGATCATTAGGGCGGGACCACGAGACCCAGTACTTC.

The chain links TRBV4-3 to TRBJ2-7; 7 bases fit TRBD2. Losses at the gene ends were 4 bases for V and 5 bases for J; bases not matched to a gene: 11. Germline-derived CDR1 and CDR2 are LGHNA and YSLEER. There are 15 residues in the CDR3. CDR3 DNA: TGCGCCAGCAGCCCAGGGAGGGGAATTTTGGACGAGCAGTACTTC. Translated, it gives CASSPGRGILDEQYF.

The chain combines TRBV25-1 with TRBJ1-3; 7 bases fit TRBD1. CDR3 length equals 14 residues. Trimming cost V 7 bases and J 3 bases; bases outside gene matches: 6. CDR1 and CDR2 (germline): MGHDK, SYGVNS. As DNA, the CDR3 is TGTGCCAGCAACCCAGGGGGTAGTGGAAACACCATATATTTT. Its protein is CASNPGGSGNTIYF.

CDR3 in amino acids: CASSTTVSGANVLTF. The CDR3, as DNA: TGTGCCAGCTCTACCACAGTCTCTGGGGCCAACGTCCTGACTTTC. The chain is built from TRBV18 and TRBJ2-6; no reliable D call. The ends were cut back, 6 bases at V and 0 bases at J, with 9 bases in the middle. Germline V gene data show CDR1 as KGHSH and CDR2 as LQKENI. The CDR3 extends over 15 amino acids.

The CDR3 loop reads CASSQPDRPNTEAFF. As DNA, the CDR3 is TGTGCCAGCAGCCAACCGGACAGGCCGAACACTGAAGCTTTCTTT. This chain joins TRBV4-2 and TRBJ1-1, with 7 bases identical to TRBD1. Germline CDR1 is LGHNA and CDR2 is YNFKEQ. Trimming cost V 2 bases and J 1 base; bases outside gene matches: 4. This CDR3 has 15 amino acids.